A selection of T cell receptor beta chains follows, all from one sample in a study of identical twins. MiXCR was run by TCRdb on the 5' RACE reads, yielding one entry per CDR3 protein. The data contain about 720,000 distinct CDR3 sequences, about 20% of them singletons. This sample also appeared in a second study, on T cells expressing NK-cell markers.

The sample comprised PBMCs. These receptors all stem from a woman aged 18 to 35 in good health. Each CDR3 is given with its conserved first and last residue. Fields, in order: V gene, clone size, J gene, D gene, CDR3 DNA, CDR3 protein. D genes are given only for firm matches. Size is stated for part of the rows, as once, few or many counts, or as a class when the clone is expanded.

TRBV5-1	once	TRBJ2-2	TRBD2	TGCGCCAGCACCCTACCCCCTCTAGCGGGAGCGAACACCGGGGAGCTGTTTTTT	CASTLPPLAGANTGELFF
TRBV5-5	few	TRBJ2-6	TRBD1	TGTGCCAGCAGCCCCCCTGCGACAGGGGTTGACAACGTCCTGACTTTC	CASSPPATGVDNVLTF
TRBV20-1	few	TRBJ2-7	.	TGCAGTGCTAGAGATGAGGAGCAGTACTTC	CSARDEEQYF
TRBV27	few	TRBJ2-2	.	TGTGCCAGCGGGTTTGGGGCTGGCGGGGAGCTGTTTTTT	CASGFGAGGELFF
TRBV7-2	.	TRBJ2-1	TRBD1	TGTGCCAGCAGCTCCACCAGGGGGTTGGGTAATGAGCAGTTCTTC	CASSSTRGLGNEQFF
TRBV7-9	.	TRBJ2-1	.	TGTGCCAGCAGCGCATCTAACCTAGCCCAGTTCTTC	CASSASNLAQFF
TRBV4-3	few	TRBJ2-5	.	TGCGCCAGCAGCCCAAGGGACGGAATACAAGAGACCCAGTACTTC	CASSPRDGIQETQYF
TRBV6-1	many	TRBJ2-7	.	TGTGCCAGCAGTCCCGCCCGGTACTACGAGCAGTACTTC	CASSPARYYEQYF
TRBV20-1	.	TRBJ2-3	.	TGCAGTGCTAGAGACCAGGCGGGGAGCACAGATACGCAGTATTTT	CSARDQAGSTDTQYF
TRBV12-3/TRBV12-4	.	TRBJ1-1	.	TGTGCCAGCAGTCTCAACAGGATCGCCGAAGCTTTCTTT	CASSLNRIAEAFF
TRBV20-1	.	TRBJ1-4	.	TGCAGTGCTAGGAGGGGGTTAATCCTGAATGAAAAACTGTTTTTT	CSARRGLILNEKLFF
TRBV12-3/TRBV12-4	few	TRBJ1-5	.	TGTGCCAGCACTCCGACAGATAGCAATCAGCCCCAGCATTTT	CASTPTDSNQPQHF
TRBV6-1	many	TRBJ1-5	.	TGTGCCACCACCCAATCAGGGCCCCAGCATTTT	CATTQSGPQHF
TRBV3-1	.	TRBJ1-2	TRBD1	TGTGCCAGCAGCCGGGGACAGGATCTATTAACGACCTTC	CASSRGQDLLTTF
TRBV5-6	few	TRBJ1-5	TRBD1	TGTGCCAGCAGCTTGGCACAGGGGGGCGTTCAGCCCCAGCATTTT	CASSLAQGGVQPQHF
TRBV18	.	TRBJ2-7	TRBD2	TGTGCCAGCTCACCTACGGGACTAGCGGTCTACGAGCAGTACTTC	CASSPTGLAVYEQYF
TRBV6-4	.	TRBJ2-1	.	TGTGCCAGCAGTGACTTTCCGGGGAGTACAGAGCAGTTCTTC	CASSDFPGSTEQFF
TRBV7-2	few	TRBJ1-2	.	TGTGCCAGCAGTTTGAAGGACGGCCCTTTATACGGCTACACCTTC	CASSLKDGPLYGYTF
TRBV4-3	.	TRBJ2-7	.	TGCGCCAGCAGCCAAGATGTACAGGGTTACTACGAGCAGTACTTC	CASSQDVQGYYEQYF
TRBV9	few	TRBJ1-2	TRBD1	TGTGCCAGCAGCGTATCTGCACAGGGGTTCGGGGGCTACACCTTC	CASSVSAQGFGGYTF
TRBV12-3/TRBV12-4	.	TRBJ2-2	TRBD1	TGTGCCAGCACCCGGACAGGCAACACCGGGGAGCTGTTTTTT	CASTRTGNTGELFF
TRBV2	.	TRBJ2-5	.	TGTGCCAGCAGTGAGTGGCCAGAGACCCAGTACTTC	CASSEWPETQYF
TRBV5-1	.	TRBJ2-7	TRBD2	TGCGCCAGCAGCCTCCCGACTAGCGGGACCTACGAGCAGTACTTC	CASSLPTSGTYEQYF
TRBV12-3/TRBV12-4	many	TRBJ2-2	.	TGTGCCAGCAGGCGGCGTGGAGCGAACACCGGGGAGCTGTTTTTT	CASRRRGANTGELFF
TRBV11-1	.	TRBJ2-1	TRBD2	TGTGCCAGCAGCCCAAGACTAGCGGGGGGTCGCTCCTACAATGAGCAGTTCTTC	CASSPRLAGGRSYNEQFF
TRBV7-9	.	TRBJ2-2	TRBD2	TGTGCCAGCAGCTCGGGACTAGCTTTCGGGGAGCTGTTTTTT	CASSSGLAFGELFF
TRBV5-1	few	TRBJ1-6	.	TGCGCCAGCAGCTTCGAGGACAGTAATAATTCACCCCTCCACTTT	CASSFEDSNNSPLHF
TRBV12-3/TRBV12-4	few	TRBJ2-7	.	TGTGCCAGCAGCCCGGGATCGGTCGTATACGAGCAGTACTTC	CASSPGSVVYEQYF
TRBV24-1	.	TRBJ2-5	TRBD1	TGTGCCACCAGTGACCCCGGACAGGGAAGCCAAGAGACCCAGTACTTC	CATSDPGQGSQETQYF
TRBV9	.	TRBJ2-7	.	TGTGCCAGCAGCCGAATCAGCGGGGACAGTATCGAGCAGTACTTC	CASSRISGDSIEQYF
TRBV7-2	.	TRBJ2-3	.	TGTGCCAGCAGCTTAGGGCTTCCGATGGATACGCAGTATTTT	CASSLGLPMDTQYF
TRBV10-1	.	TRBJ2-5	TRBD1	TGCGCCAGCAGTCAAGAGACAGGGGAGGAGGAGACCCAGTACTTC	CASSQETGEEETQYF
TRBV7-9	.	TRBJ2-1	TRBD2	TGTGCCAGCAGCTCCCCTTCTGGCGGGAGCTCCTACAATGAGCAGTTCTTC	CASSSPSGGSSYNEQFF
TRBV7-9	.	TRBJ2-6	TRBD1	TGTGCCACCTGGGACAGGGGTTTATTTGGGGCCAACGTCCTGACTTTC	CATWDRGLFGANVLTF
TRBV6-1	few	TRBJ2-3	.	TGTGCCAGCAAGGATACGACTAGCACAGATACGCAGTATTTT	CASKDTTSTDTQYF
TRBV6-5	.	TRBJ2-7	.	TGTGCCAGCAGTTACCATGGGGCCCTCTACGAGCAGTACTTC	CASSYHGALYEQYF
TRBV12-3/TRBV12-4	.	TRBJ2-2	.	TGTGCGGTCGGGACCGCGAACACCGGGGAGCTGTTTTTT	CAVGTANTGELFF
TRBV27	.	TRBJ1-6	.	TGTGCCAGCAGTTTGGGTATCGGGGATGGGTCACCCCTCCACTTT	CASSLGIGDGSPLHF
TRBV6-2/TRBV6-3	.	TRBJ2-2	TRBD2	TGTGCCAGCAGTTACTCGAGTCCGGGACTAGCGACGGTCGGGGAGCTGTTTTTT	CASSYSSPGLATVGELFF
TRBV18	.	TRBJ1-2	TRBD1	TGTGCCAGCTCACCCCAGGGGGTTAACTATGGCTACACCTTC	CASSPQGVNYGYTF
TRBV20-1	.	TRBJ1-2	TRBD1	TGCAGCGCCACACCCGGGACAGGGGGCGCGTATGGCTACACCTTC	CSATPGTGGAYGYTF
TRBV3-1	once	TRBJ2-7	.	TGTGCCAGCAGCCCCTACTCTGGGCGAGTTCATTACGAGCAGTACTTC	CASSPYSGRVHYEQYF
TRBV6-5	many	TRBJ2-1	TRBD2	TGTGCCAGCAGTTCCCGGGGGGGTAGGTCCTACAATGAGCAGTTCTTC	CASSSRGGRSYNEQFF